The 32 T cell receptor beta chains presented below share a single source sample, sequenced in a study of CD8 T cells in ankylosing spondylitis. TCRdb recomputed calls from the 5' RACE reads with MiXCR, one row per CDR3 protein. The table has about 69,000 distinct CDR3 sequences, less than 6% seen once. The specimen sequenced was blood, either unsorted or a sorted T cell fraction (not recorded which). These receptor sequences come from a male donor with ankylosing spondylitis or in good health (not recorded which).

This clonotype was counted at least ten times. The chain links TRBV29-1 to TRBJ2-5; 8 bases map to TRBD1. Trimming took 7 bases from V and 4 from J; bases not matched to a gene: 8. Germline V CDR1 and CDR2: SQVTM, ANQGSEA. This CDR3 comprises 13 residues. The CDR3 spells CSAIGQGGETQYF. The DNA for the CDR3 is TGCAGCGCAATTGGACAGGGCGGAGAGACCCAGTACTTC.

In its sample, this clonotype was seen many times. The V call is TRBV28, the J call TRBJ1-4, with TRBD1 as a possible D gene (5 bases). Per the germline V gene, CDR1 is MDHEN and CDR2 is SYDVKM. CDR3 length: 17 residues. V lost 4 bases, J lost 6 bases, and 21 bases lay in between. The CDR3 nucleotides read TGTGCCAGCAGTTCAACTTCACGACAGCTTGAATATGAAAAACTGTTTTTT. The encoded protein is CASSSTSRQLEYEKLFF.

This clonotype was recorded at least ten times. CDR3 protein: CASSLGPPTGAYEQYF. The CDR3 DNA reads TGTGCCAGCAGCTTAGGGCCCCCAACAGGGGCCTACGAGCAGTACTTC. The rearrangement joins TRBV7-8 to TRBJ2-7; 7 positions match TRBD1. The germline V gene has CDR1 SGHVS and CDR2 FQNEAQ. There are 16 residues in the CDR3. J gave up 2 bases and V 1 base, and 8 bases lay outside the gene matches.

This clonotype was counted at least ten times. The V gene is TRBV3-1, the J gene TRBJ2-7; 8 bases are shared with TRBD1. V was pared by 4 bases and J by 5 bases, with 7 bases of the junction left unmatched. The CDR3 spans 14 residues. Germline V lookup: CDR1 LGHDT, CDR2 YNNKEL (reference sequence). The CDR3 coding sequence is TGTGCCAGCAGCCGACAGGGGCCGAGGAACGAGCAGTACTTC. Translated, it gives CASSRQGPRNEQYF.

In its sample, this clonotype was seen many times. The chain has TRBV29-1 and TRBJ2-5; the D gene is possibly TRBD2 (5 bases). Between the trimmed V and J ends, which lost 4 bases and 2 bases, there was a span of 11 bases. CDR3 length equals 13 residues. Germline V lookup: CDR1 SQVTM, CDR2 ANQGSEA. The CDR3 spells CSVGEGTQETQYF. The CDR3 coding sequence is TGCAGCGTTGGTGAGGGTACTCAAGAGACCCAGTACTTC.

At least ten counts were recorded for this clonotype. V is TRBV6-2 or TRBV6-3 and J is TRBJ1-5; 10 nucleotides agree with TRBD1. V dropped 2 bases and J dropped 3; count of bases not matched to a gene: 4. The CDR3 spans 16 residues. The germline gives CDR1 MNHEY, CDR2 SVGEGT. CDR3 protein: CASSYLGTGDNQPQHF. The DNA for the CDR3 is TGTGCCAGCAGTTACCTGGGGACAGGGGACAATCAGCCCCAGCATTTT.

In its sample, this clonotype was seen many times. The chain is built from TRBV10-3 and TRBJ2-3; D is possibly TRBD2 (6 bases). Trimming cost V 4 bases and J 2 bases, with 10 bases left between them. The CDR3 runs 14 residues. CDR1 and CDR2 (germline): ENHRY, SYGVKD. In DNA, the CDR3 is TGTGCCATCAGTGTGGGGGGTGACACAGATACGCAGTATTTT. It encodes CAISVGGDTDTQYF.

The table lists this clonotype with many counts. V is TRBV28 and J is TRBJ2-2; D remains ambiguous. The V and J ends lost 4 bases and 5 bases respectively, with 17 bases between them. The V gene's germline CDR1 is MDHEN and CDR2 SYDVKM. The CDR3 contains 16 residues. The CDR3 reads CASSSWTTSRTGELFF. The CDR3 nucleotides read TGTGCCAGCAGTTCCTGGACCACCTCGAGGACCGGGGAGCTGTTTTTT.

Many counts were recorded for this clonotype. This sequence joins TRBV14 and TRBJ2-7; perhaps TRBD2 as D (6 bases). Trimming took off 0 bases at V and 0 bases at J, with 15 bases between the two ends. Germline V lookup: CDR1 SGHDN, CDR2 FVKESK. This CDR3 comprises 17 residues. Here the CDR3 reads CASSQDFGWGDSYEQYF. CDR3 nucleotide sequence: TGTGCCAGCAGCCAAGACTTTGGATGGGGGGACTCCTACGAGCAGTACTTC.

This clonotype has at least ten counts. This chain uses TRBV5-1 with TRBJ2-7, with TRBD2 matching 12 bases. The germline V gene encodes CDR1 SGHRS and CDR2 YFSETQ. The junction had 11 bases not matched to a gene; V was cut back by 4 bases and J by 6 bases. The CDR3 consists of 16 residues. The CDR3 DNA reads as TGCGCCAGCAGCCTAAGGACTAGCGGGGTGGCGGCCGAGCAGTACTTC. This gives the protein CASSLRTSGVAAEQYF. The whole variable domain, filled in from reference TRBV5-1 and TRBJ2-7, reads KAGVTQTPRYLIKTRGQQVTLSCSPISGHRSVSWYQQTPGQGLQFLFEYFSETQRNKGNFPGRFSGRQFSNSRSEMNVSTLELGDSALYLCASSLRTSGVAAEQYFGPGTRLTVT.

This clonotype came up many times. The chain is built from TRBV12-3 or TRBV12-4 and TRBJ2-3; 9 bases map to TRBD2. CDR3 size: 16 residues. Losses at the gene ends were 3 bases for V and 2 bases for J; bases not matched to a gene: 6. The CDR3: CASSLALAGNTDTQYF. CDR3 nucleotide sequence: TGTGCCAGCAGTTTGGCTCTAGCGGGGAACACAGATACGCAGTATTTT.

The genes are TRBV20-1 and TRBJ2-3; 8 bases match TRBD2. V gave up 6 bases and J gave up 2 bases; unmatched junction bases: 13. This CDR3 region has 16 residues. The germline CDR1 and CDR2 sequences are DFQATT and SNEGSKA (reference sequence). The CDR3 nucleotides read TGCAGTGCCCAGGCGATAGCGGGGCAATACACAGATACGCAGTATTTT. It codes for CSAQAIAGQYTDTQYF.

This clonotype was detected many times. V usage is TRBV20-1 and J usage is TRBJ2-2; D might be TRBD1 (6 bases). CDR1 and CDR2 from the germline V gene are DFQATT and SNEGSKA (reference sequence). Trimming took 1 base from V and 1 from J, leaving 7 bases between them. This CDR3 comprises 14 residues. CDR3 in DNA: TGCAGTGCTAGAGCACAGGGGAACACCGGGGAGCTGTTTTTT. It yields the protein CSARAQGNTGELFF.

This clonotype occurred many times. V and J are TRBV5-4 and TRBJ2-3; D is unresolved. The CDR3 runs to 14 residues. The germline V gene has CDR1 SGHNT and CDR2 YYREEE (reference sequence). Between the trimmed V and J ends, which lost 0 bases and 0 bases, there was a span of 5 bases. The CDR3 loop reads CASSLDRSTDTQYF. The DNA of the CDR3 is TGTGCCAGCAGCTTGGACAGAAGCACAGATACGCAGTATTTT. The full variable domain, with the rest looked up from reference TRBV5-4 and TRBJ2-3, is ETGVTQSPTHLIKTRGQQVTLRCSSQSGHNTVSWYQQALGQGPQFIFQYYREEENGRGNFPPRFSGLQFPNYSSELNVNALELDDSALYLCASSLDRSTDTQYFGPGTRLTVL.

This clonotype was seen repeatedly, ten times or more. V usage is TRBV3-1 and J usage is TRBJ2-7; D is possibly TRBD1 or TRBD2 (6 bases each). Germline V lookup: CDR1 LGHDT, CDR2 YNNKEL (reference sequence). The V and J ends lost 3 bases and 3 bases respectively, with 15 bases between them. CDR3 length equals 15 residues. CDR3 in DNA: TGTGCCAGCAGCCACTACTTTAGGGGGGTCTACGAGCAGTACTTC. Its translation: CASSHYFRGVYEQYF.

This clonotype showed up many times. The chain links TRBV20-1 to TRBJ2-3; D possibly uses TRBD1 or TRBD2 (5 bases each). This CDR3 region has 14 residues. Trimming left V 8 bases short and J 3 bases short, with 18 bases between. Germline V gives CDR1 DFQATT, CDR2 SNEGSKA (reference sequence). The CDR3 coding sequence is TGCAGTTCGACTTCAGGTGGGACGACAGATACGCAGTATTTT. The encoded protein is CSSTSGGTTDTQYF.

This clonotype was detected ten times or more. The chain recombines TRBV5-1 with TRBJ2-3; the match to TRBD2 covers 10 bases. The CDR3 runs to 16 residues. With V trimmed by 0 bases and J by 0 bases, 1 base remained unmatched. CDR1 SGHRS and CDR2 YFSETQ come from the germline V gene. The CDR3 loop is CASSLALAGSTDTQYF. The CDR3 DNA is TGCGCCAGCAGCTTGGCACTAGCGGGGAGCACAGATACGCAGTATTTT.

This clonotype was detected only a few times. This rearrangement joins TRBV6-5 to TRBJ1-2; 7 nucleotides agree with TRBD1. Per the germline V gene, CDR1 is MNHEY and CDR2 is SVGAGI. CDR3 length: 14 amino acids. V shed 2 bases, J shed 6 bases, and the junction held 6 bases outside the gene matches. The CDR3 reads CASSYQTGLDGYTF. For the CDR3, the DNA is TGTGCCAGCAGTTACCAGACAGGGTTAGATGGCTACACCTTC.

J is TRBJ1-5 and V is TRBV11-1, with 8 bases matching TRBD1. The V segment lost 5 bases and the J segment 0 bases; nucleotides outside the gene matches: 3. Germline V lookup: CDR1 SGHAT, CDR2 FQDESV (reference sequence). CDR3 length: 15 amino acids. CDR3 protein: CASSPTGDSNQPQHF. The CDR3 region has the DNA TGTGCCAGCAGCCCGACAGGGGATAGCAATCAGCCCCAGCATTTT.

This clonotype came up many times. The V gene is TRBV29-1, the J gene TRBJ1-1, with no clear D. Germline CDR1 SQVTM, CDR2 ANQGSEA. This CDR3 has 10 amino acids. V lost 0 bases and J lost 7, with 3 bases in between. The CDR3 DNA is TGCAGCGTTGAAGATTTTGAAGCTTTCTTT. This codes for CSVEDFEAFF.

CDR3 bases: TGTGCCACCAGCAGAGATCGGGGTTACACCATATATTTT. Protein product: CATSRDRGYTIYF. J is TRBJ1-3 and V is TRBV15; D not resolved. Looked up from germline, CDR1 is LNHNV and CDR2 is YYDKDF (reference sequence). The V and J ends lost 0 bases and 8 bases respectively, with 8 bases between them. The CDR3 consists of 13 residues.

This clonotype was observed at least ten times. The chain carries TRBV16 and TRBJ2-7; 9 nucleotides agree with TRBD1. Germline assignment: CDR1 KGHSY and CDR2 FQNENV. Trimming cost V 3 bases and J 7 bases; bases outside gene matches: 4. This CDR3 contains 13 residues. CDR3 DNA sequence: TGTGCCAGCAGCCAGGGGACAGGGCGGGAGCAGTACTTC. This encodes CASSQGTGREQYF.

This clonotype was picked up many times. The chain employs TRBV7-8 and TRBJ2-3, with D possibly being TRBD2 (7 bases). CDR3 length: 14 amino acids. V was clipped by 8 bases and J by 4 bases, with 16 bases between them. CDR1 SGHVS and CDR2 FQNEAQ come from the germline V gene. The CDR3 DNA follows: TGTGCCAGCTTAGGGGGGGGTCGCGCAGATACGCAGTATTTT. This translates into CASLGGGRADTQYF.

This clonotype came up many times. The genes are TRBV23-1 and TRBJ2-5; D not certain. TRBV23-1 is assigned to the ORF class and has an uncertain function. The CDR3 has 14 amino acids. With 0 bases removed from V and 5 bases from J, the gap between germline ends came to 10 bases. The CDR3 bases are TGCGCCAGCAGTCAATCCCCTAGGAAGGAGACCCAGTACTTC. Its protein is CASSQSPRKETQYF.

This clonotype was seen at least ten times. The CDR3 DNA reads as TGTGCCAGCTCACCACCCGGGACAGGGGACTATGGCTACACCTTC. Its protein is CASSPPGTGDYGYTF. The rearrangement joins TRBV18 to TRBJ1-2; TRBD1 matches at 10 bases. CDR1 KGHSH and CDR2 LQKENI come from the germline V gene. Trimming removed 0 bases from V and 3 bases from J; junction bases left unmatched: 1. CDR3 length: 15 residues. Filled out from reference TRBV18 and TRBJ1-2, the complete variable domain reads NAGVMQNPRHLVRRRGQEARLRCSPMKGHSHVYWYRQLPEEGLKFMVYLQKENIIDESGMPKERFSAEFPKEGPSILRIQQVVRGDSAAYFCASSPPGTGDYGYTFGSGTRLTVV.

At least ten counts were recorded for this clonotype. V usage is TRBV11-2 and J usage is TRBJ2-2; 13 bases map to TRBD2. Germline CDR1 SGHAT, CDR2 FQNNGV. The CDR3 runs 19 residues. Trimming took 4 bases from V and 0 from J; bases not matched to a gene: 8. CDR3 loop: CASSSLPGLAGPNTGELFF. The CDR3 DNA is TGTGCCAGCAGCTCTTTACCGGGACTAGCGGGGCCGAACACCGGGGAGCTGTTTTTT.

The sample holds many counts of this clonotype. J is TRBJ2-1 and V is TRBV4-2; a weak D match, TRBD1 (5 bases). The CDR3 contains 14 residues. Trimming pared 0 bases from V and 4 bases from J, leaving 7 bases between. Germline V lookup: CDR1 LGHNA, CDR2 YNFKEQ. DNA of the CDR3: TGTGCCAGCAGCCAAGAGGCAGGGTACAATGAGCAGTTCTTC. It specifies CASSQEAGYNEQFF.

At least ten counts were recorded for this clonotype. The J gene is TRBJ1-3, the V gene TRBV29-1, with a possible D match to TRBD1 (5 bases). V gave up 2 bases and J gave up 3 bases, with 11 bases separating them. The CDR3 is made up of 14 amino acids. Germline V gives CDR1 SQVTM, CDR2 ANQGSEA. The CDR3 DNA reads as TGCAGCGTTGAACTGGGGGAGGATGGAAACACCATATATTTT. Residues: CSVELGEDGNTIYF.

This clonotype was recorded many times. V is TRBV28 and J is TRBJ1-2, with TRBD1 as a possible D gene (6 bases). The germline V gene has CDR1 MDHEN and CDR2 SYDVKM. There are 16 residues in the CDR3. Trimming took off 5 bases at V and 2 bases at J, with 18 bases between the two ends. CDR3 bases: TGTGCCAGCAGTCCACACCCAGGGGTCCTGAACTATGGCTACACCTTC. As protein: CASSPHPGVLNYGYTF.

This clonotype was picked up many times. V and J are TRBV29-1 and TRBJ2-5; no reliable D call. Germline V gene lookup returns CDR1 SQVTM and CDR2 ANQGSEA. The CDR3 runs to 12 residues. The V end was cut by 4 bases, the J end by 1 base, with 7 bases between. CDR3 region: CSVGRFQETQYF. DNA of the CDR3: TGCAGCGTTGGTCGGTTCCAAGAGACCCAGTACTTC.

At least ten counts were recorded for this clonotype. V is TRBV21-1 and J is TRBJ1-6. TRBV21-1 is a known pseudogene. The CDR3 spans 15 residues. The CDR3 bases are TGTGCCAGCAGCAAAGATCGGCAGGCCTATTCACCCCTCCACTTT. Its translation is CASSKDRQAYSPLHF.

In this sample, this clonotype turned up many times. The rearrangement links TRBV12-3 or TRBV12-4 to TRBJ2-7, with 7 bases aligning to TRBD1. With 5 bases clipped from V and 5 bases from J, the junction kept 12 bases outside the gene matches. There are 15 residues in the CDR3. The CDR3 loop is CASSLTGAILDEQYF. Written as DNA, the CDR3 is TGTGCCAGCAGTCTTACAGGGGCGATTTTAGACGAGCAGTACTTC.